Detailed here is one T cell receptor (beta chain). The data are from a study of glioma-infiltrating T cells after dendritic cell vaccination. Time point of the sample: after dendritic cell vaccination, including at tumor progression/relapse. The immunoSEQ assay amplified TCRB CDR3 from up to about 2 ug DNA. The primer mix had 60 V beta and 13 J beta primers. Assay used: immunoSEQ multiplex PCR; TCRdb lists only in-frame clones, some missing. In the table there are more than 75,000 clones, 83% of which are singletons. Losses at the gene ends were 3 bases for V and 4 bases for J; bases not matched to a gene: 4. This CDR3 has 15 amino acids. In germline, CDR1 is SGHTA, CDR2 FQGTGA.

This chain joins TRBV7-3 and TRBJ2-3, with 10 bases matching TRBD2. Source: blood, taken after dendritic cell vaccination. The source of this sequence is a human donor with glioblastoma. Written as DNA, the CDR3 is TGTGCCAGCAGCTTTAGCGGGGGGAGGGCAGATACGCAGTATTTT. Its protein product is CASSFSGGRADTQYF.